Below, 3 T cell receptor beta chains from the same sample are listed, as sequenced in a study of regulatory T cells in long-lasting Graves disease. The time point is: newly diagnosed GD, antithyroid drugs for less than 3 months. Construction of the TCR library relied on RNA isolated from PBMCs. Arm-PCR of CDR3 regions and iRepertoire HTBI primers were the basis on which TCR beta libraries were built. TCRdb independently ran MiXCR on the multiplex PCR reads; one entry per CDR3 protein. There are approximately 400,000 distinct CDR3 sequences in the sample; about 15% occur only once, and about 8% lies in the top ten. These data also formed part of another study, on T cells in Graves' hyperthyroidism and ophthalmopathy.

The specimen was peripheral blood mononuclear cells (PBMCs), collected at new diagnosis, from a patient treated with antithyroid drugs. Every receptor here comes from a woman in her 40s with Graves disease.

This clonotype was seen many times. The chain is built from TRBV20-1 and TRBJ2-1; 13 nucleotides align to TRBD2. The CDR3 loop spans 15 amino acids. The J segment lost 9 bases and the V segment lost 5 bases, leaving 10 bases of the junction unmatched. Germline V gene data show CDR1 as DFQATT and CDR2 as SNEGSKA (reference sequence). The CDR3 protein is CSADPGTSGIFEQFF. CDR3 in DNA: TGCAGTGCTGACCCCGGGACTAGCGGGATTTTTGAGCAGTTCTTC.

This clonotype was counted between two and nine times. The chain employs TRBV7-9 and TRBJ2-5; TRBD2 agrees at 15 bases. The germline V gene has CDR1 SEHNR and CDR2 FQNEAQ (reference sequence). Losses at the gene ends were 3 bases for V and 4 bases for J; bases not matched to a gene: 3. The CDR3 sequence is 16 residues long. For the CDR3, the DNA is TGTGCCAGCAGCTTTGGACTAGCGGGAGGGGGAGAGACCCAGTACTTC. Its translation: CASSFGLAGGGETQYF.

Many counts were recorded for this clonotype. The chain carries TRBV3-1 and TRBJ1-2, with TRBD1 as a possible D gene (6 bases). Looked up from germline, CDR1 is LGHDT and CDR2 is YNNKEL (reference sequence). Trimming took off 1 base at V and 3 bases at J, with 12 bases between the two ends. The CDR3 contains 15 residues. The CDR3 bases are TGTGCCAGCAGCCAAGGGGCCAGGGGTCACTATGGCTACACCTTC. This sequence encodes CASSQGARGHYGYTF.